These T cell receptor beta chains were read from a single sample in a study of CD8+ T cells in alopecia areata. Libraries were prepared by immunoSEQ multiplex PCR; TCRdb keeps only in-frame clonotypes and omits some of them. The table has 150,000 to 200,000 clones, about 66% seen once. Sequenced material: CD8+ T cells sorted from blood, taken at week 0. These receptors were obtained from a human donor with alopecia areata. The CDR3 runs from the conserved cysteine through the conserved F or W. The listing skips clone size in some rows; elsewhere it reads once, few, many or a size class.

clone size	J gene	CDR3 length	V gene	CDR3 protein
NA	TRBJ1-5	17	TRBV2	CASSNRDRGYSNQPQHF
NA	TRBJ2-1	16	TRBV13	CASTAGLAGNYNEQFF
NA	TRBJ1-2	11	TRBV5-6	CASSSSAGYTF
NA	TRBJ2-7	12	TRBV5-1	CASSLGAYEQYF
NA	TRBJ1-1	15	TRBV13	CASSLAVGMNTEAFF
NA	TRBJ2-7	13	TRBV29-1	CSVETTERYEQYF
NA	TRBJ2-1	15	TRBV25-1	CASSDERGAYNEQFF
NA	TRBJ1-1	13	TRBV6-5	CASSYEGVGEAFF
NA	TRBJ2-1	12	TRBV2	CASIRGQNEQFF
few	TRBJ2-1	12	TRBV12-5	CASGGVRNEQFF
few	TRBJ1-5	13	TRBV29-1	CSVETGDNQPQHF
NA	TRBJ2-4	11	TRBV11-2	CASSSLEAQYF
once	TRBJ1-3	14	TRBV5-6	CASSIEHSRNTIYF
NA	TRBJ1-1	12	TRBV6-5	CASSGMNTEAFF
many	TRBJ2-3	15	TRBV7-8	CASSTGGASTDTQYF
once	TRBJ2-2	15	TRBV19	CASSAGTEITGELFF
NA	TRBJ1-2	16	TRBV30	CAWSNDRGPHGYGYTF
few	TRBJ2-3	15	TRBV9	CASSVDGADTDTQYF
few	TRBJ2-1	13	TRBV10-3	CAISMGTLGEQFF
NA	TRBJ2-1	11	TRBV20-1	CSAATGDEQFF
NA	TRBJ1-2	14	TRBV15	CATSSPGTEYGYTF
NA	TRBJ2-7	15	TRBV7-9	CASSLQGFGVYEQYF
NA	TRBJ2-7	17	TRBV6-4	CASSDSPQPESSYEQYF